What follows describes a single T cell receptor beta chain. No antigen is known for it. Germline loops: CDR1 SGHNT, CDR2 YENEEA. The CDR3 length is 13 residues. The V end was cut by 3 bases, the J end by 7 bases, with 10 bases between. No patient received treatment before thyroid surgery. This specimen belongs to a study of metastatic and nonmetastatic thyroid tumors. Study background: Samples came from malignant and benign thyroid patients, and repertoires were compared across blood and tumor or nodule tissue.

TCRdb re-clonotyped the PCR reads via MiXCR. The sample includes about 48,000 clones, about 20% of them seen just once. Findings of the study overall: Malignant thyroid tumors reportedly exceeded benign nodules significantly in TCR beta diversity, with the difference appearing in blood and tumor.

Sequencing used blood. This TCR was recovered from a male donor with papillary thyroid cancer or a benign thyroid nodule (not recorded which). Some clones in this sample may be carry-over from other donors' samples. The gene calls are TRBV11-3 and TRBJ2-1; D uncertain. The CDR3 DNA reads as TGTGCCAGCAGCTTCTACACTGCAAATGAGCAGTTCTTC. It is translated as CASSFYTANEQFF.